These 17 T cell receptor beta chains were sequenced from one sample in a study of cytomegalovirus exposure and HLA in healthy donors. With 60 Vbeta and 13 Jbeta primers, the PCR was carried out. Here immunoSEQ multiplex PCR was the method, and the copy in TCRdb shows in-frame clones only, minus some. The table shows some 30,000 clones, with 75% to 85% occurring only once. Sequenced sample: PBMCs. The receptor source for this set is a woman aged 18-29 years in good health and CMV-seronegative.

The chain has TRBV21-1 and TRBJ2-7; TRBD1 was called by the table and not checked on the DNA. TRBV21-1 is reported as a pseudogene. The CDR3 has 15 residues. The CDR3 bases are TGTGCCAGCAGCACGGGGGAACAGGGGCCCGACGAGCAGTACTTC. Encoded protein: CASSTGEQGPDEQYF.

The chain has TRBV2 and TRBJ2-5; tentatively, D is TRBD2 (5 bases). Germline V gene lookup returns CDR1 SNHLY and CDR2 FYNNEI. Trimming removed 4 bases from V and 5 bases from J, with 17 bases in between. The length of the CDR3 is 15 residues. In nucleotides, the CDR3 is TGTGCCAGCAGTGCTCGGGGATCTCCGTCGGAGACCCAGTACTTC. Its protein product is CASSARGSPSETQYF.

DNA for the CDR3: TGTGCCAGCAGCGTACGTCCGGAGGAGCCCCAGCATTTT. The encoded protein is CASSVRPEEPQHF. The rearrangement joins TRBV7-9 to TRBJ1-5, with D hard to call. Trimming cost V 5 bases and J 8 bases, with 13 bases left between them. From germline, CDR1 is SEHNR and CDR2 FQNEAQ (reference sequence). This CDR3 has 13 residues. Full variable domain (outside the CDR3, taken from reference TRBV7-9 and TRBJ1-5): DTGVSQNPRHKITKRGQNVTFRCDPISEHNRLYWYRQTLGQGPEFLTYFQNEAQLEKSRLLSDRFSAERPKGSFSTLEIQRTEQGDSAMYLCASSVRPEEPQHFGDGTRLSIL.

The V call is TRBV27, the J call TRBJ2-4; no clear D gene. V lost 6 bases and J 0 bases, leaving 12 bases between the germline ends. This CDR3 region has 15 residues. Germline V CDR1 and CDR2: MNHEY, SMNVEV (reference sequence). The CDR3, as DNA: TGTGCCAGCAGCCCAGCCTCAGGAGCCAAAAACATTCAGTACTTC. As protein: CASSPASGAKNIQYF.

This rearrangement joins TRBV28 to TRBJ1-5; D not resolved. V lost 1 base, J lost 2 bases, and 18 bases lay in between. The CDR3 runs to 18 residues. Germline V gene lookup returns CDR1 MDHEN and CDR2 SYDVKM. CDR3 coding DNA: TGTGCCAGCAGTTTATTGAGAGGGTTTGGGGTCGGCAATCAGCCCCAGCATTTT. This encodes CASSLLRGFGVGNQPQHF. Full variable domain (outside the CDR3, taken from reference TRBV28 and TRBJ1-5): DVKVTQSSRYLVKRTGEKVFLECVQDMDHENMFWYRQDPGLGLRLIYFSYDVKMKEKGDIPEGYSVSREKKERFSLILESASTNQTSMYLCASSLLRGFGVGNQPQHFGDGTRLSIL.

The chain carries TRBV7-3 and TRBJ1-1; no definite D call. The CDR3 length is 13 residues. V gave up 1 base and J gave up 4 bases, with 7 bases separating them. In germline, CDR1 is SGHTA, CDR2 FQGTGA. This chain's CDR3 is CASSLIESTEAFF. CDR3 DNA: TGTGCCAGCAGCTTAATAGAGAGCACTGAAGCTTTCTTT.

On this clone itself: The junction departs from the called germline gene at one end, perhaps through a read error. The chain carries TRBV10-2 and TRBJ1-2; perhaps TRBD1 as D (5 bases). Looked up from germline, CDR1 is WSHSY and CDR2 is SAAADI. This CDR3 has 13 residues. CDR3 bases: TGCGCCAGCAGTGAAACCAGGGACTATGGCTACCCCTTC. Protein sequence: CASSETRDYGYPF.

The chain uses TRBV19 and TRBJ1-1; D possibly corresponds to TRBD1 (5 bases). This CDR3 has 13 residues. In germline, CDR1 is LNHDA, CDR2 SQIVND (reference sequence). Trimming pared 2 bases from V and 4 bases from J, leaving 8 bases between. The CDR3 nucleotides are TGTGCCAGTAGTATAAGGGGTAGCACTGAAGCTTTCTTT. Amino acids: CASSIRGSTEAFF.

CDR3 residues: CASSLGQGSYEQYF. CDR3 in DNA: TGTGCCAGCAGTTTAGGACAGGGATCCTACGAGCAGTACTTC. The chain recombines TRBV27 with TRBJ2-7, with 8 positions matching TRBD1. The CDR3 runs 14 residues. The germline CDR1 and CDR2 sequences are MNHEY and SMNVEV (reference sequence). After removal of 2 bases from V and 1 base from J, the junction contained 1 base not matched to a gene.

The chain has TRBV19 and TRBJ2-7, with a possible D match to TRBD2 (6 bases). The CDR3 runs to 15 residues. From germline, CDR1 is LNHDA and CDR2 SQIVND (reference sequence). Trimming shortened V by 1 base and J by 1 base, and 11 bases separated the two germline ends. The CDR3 loop reads CASSIAAGISYEQYF. The CDR3 nucleotides are TGTGCCAGTAGTATAGCCGCGGGGATTTCCTACGAGCAGTACTTC.

The V call is TRBV29-1, the J call TRBJ1-1; D not certain. Trimming pared 5 bases from V and 2 bases from J, leaving 9 bases between. Germline-derived CDR1 and CDR2 are SQVTM and ANQGSEA. The CDR3 loop spans 12 amino acids. The CDR3 DNA sequence: TGCAGCGTTCTTACAATTAACACTGAAGCTTTCTTT. Its protein is CSVLTINTEAFF.

The chain recombines TRBV4-3 with TRBJ1-2; 8 nucleotides agree with TRBD1. Looked up from germline, CDR1 is LGHNA and CDR2 is YSLEER. The CDR3 extends over 15 amino acids. Trimming at V came to 0 bases and at J to 8 bases, leaving 8 bases not matched to a gene. CDR3 amino acids: CASSQDRTGRGGYTF. Here the CDR3 DNA reads TGCGCCAGCAGCCAAGATCGGACAGGGCGAGGGGGCTACACCTTC.

The chain couples TRBV7-2 to TRBJ2-1; weak D call: TRBD2 (5 bases). CDR3 size: 15 residues. Trimming took off 0 bases at V and 7 bases at J, with 13 bases between the two ends. Germline V gene lookup returns CDR1 SGHTA and CDR2 FQGNSA. The CDR3 here is CASSLAGLAINEQFF. CDR3 sequence (DNA): TGTGCCAGCAGCTTAGCAGGGCTAGCTATAAATGAGCAGTTCTTC.

The chain is built from TRBV5-1 and TRBJ1-4, with no clear D. Trimming shortened V by 4 bases and J by 8 bases, and 15 bases separated the two germline ends. The CDR3 has 14 residues. Germline V lookup: CDR1 SGHRS, CDR2 YFSETQ. The CDR3 nucleotides are TGCGCCAGCAGCGACGGGGAGGCGATAGAAAAACTGTTTTTT. Amino acids: CASSDGEAIEKLFF.

A single count supports this clone. The chain recombines TRBV7-9 with TRBJ2-7; a weak D match, TRBD1 (5 bases). The V end was cut by 6 bases, the J end by 0 bases, with 9 bases between. There are 13 residues in the CDR3. Looked up from germline, CDR1 is SEHNR and CDR2 is FQNEAQ (reference sequence). CDR3 protein: CASRIDSSYEQYF. DNA of the CDR3: TGTGCCAGCAGGATCGACAGCTCCTACGAGCAGTACTTC.

The chain joins TRBV29-1 to TRBJ2-7; D is possibly TRBD1 (5 bases). Trimming removed 1 base at V and 2 bases at J, with 9 bases between. The CDR3 extends over 13 amino acids. In germline, CDR1 is SQVTM, CDR2 ANQGSEA. The CDR3 bases are TGCAGCGTTGAAGTGGACACCGCCTACGAGCAGTACTTC. Residues: CSVEVDTAYEQYF.

The rearrangement uses TRBV4-3 and TRBJ1-4; D not certain. Germline CDR1 is LGHNA and CDR2 is YSLEER. V shed 0 bases and J shed 0 bases, with 11 bases lying between them. This CDR3 is built from 17 residues. The CDR3 DNA reads TGCGCCAGCAGCCAAGAGGTCTCAGTTGCAACTAATGAAAAACTGTTTTTT. Its translation: CASSQEVSVATNEKLFF.